This TCR beta chain was captured in a study of blood T cell repertoires in COVID-19. Study as a whole: Spain, Italy and the United States supplied samples that represented acute and convalescent COVID-19. The analysed material was cDNA or gDNA that came from T cells, B-cell-depleted T cells, or PBMCs.

Original processing notes: Scientists estimated how many nucleated cells there were by amplifying reference gene primers. Method: immunoSEQ multiplex PCR; TCRdb's copy keeps in-frame clones and lacks some. V, J and clone size reflect that table, while D and trimming were determined from the DNA. The sample lists about 140,000 clones, around 73% occurring once. The CDR3 consists of 13 residues. J gave up 3 bases and V 7 bases, and 7 bases lay outside the gene matches. Germline loops: CDR1 SGDLS, CDR2 YYNGEE. Sequencing input: peripheral blood. The genes are TRBV9 and TRBJ2-7, with TRBD2 identical over 7 bases. This clonotype was sampled from a woman aged 50 to 60 with active or convalescent COVID-19. CDR3 protein: CASSPRGDYEQYF. The CDR3 DNA follows: TGTGCCAGCTCCCCCCGGGGGGACTACGAGCAGTACTTC.